Listed below are T cell receptor beta chains from one sample, sequenced in a study of response to subunit inactivated influenza vaccine. MiXCR, applied by TCRdb to the RT-PCR reads, yields one record per CDR3 protein. This table has under 550,000 distinct CDR3 sequences, about 7.2% appearing once. The material sequenced was PBMCs from blood, taken roughly 24 months after vaccination. The origin of the receptors is a man aged 50 to 69 who received an inactivated influenza vaccine. Both conserved end residues are trimmed from each CDR3.

j_call | v_call | cdr3_aa
TRBJ1-4 | TRBV6-5 | ASSYGTEPEKLF
TRBJ2-2 | TRBV4-3 | ASSQDVRATGELF
TRBJ2-1 | TRBV20-1 | SARRLAGGPRPSEQF
TRBJ2-7 | TRBV20-1 | SARVSGPYEQY
TRBJ2-2 | TRBV9 | ASSVVGLATGELF
TRBJ2-5 | TRBV4-3 | ASSQGQEVETRY
TRBJ2-3 | TRBV4-3 | ASSQDEDGGDTQY
TRBJ1-5 | TRBV14 | ASSQSRFQPQH
TRBJ2-5 | TRBV12-3/TRBV12-4 | ASSFQGIEETQY
TRBJ2-5 | TRBV29-1 | SVEDGTETQY
TRBJ2-2 | TRBV12-3/TRBV12-4 | ASSPRRWAGELF
TRBJ1-2 | TRBV14 | ASSQRRSYGYT
TRBJ2-3 | TRBV20-1 | SARDGLVVSDTQY
TRBJ2-5 | TRBV12-3/TRBV12-4 | ASSQHDVGTQY
TRBJ2-1 | TRBV6-6 | ASSPGTLNEQF
TRBJ2-7 | TRBV30 | AWSVFSNLLAGEQY
TRBJ2-2 | TRBV5-1 | ASSFGTMGTGELF
TRBJ1-6 | TRBV7-6 | ASSLERKFNSPLH
TRBJ1-4 | TRBV10-3 | AISEVNAGDMDGGEKLF
TRBJ2-7 | TRBV5-1 | ASSLGQETYEQY
TRBJ1-2 | TRBV12-3/TRBV12-4 | ASSHDRNYGYT
TRBJ2-5 | TRBV12-3/TRBV12-4 | ASQTGRGETQY
TRBJ1-1 | TRBV11-2 | ASRGTEEAF
TRBJ2-3 | TRBV20-1 | SASGLATPPDTQY
TRBJ1-2 | TRBV5-1 | ASSLEGARSFYGYT
TRBJ2-2 | TRBV15 | ATSSHKGGELF
TRBJ2-3 | TRBV11-3 | ASSSRSLGNTQY
TRBJ2-1 | TRBV28 | ASETKYNEQF